What follows are 20 T cell receptor beta chains derived from one specimen sequenced in a study of control samples from healthy donors and cancer patients. The repertoire was sequenced with immunoSEQ multiplex PCR; TCRdb's copy has only in-frame clones and lacks some. Of about 150,000 clones in the sample, around 86% were seen once. The sample comprised blood. All receptors come from a young man in good health.

This chain connects TRBV11-2 to TRBJ2-1; D gene unclear. The CDR3 totals 11 residues. CDR1 SGHAT and CDR2 FQNNGV come from the germline V gene. The V gene lost 2 bases and the J gene lost 10 bases, with 6 bases spanning the gap. For the CDR3, the DNA is TGTGCCAGCAGCTTAAGCCTGGAGCAGTTCTTC. Translation: CASSLSLEQFF. Complete variable domain (other parts from reference TRBV11-2 and TRBJ2-1): EAGVAQSPRYKIIEKRQSVAFWCNPISGHATLYWYQQILGQGPKLLIQFQNNGVVDDSQLPKDRFSAERLKGVDSTLKIQPAKLEDSAVYLCASSLSLEQFFGPGTRLTVL.

The chain uses TRBV7-2 and TRBJ2-1; D is unresolved. Germline V gene sequence: CDR1 SGHTA, CDR2 FQGNSA. Deletions cut 4 bases from V and 15 bases from J, with 25 bases between. The CDR3 totals 15 residues. CDR3 amino acids: CASSSLAASIPPGFF. The CDR3 nucleotides are TGTGCCAGCAGCTCGTTAGCCGCCTCCATCCCCCCGGGGTTCTTC.

The rearrangement joins TRBV6-2 or TRBV6-3 to TRBJ1-2; the D gene is possibly TRBD1 (5 bases). Trimming removed 5 bases from V and 2 bases from J, with 12 bases in between. Germline CDR1 MNHEY, CDR2 SVGEGT. The CDR3 spans 14 residues. The CDR3 bases are TGTGCCAGCAGTCCCCCGACAGTAAACTATGGCTACACCTTC. It codes for CASSPPTVNYGYTF.

The V and J genes are TRBV10-2 and TRBJ2-5; no reliable D call. Germline V gene data show CDR1 as WSHSY and CDR2 as SAAADI. V was trimmed by 3 bases and J by 0 bases, leaving 5 bases between them. CDR3 length: 13 amino acids. DNA of the CDR3: TGCGCCAGCAGTGACCCGAACCAAGAGACCCAGTACTTC. It yields the protein CASSDPNQETQYF.

The J gene is TRBJ2-7, the V gene TRBV29-1, with D perhaps matching TRBD2 (5 bases). V was trimmed by 7 bases and J by 2 bases, leaving 12 bases between them. The CDR3 extends over 12 amino acids. Germline lookup yields CDR1 SQVTM and CDR2 ANQGSEA. CDR3: CSAILATYEQYF. The CDR3 bases are TGCAGCGCTATCCTAGCTACCTACGAGCAGTACTTC.

J is TRBJ2-1 and V is TRBV5-1, with a weak D call TRBD2 (5 bases). Germline lookup yields CDR1 SGHRS and CDR2 YFSETQ. Trimming took 1 base from V and 1 from J, leaving 12 bases between them. This CDR3 comprises 16 residues. The chain's CDR3 is CASSLSGGGSYNEQFF. The CDR3, as DNA: TGCGCCAGCAGCTTGAGTGGCGGAGGTTCCTACAATGAGCAGTTCTTC.

The chain couples TRBV7-7 to TRBJ2-2; 8 nucleotides match TRBD1. Trimming at V came to 5 bases and at J to 4 bases, leaving 6 bases not matched to a gene. This CDR3 is 15 amino acids long. Germline loops: CDR1 SSHAT, CDR2 FNYEAQ (reference sequence). The CDR3: CASSPRTGLTGELFF. CDR3 DNA sequence: TGTGCCAGCAGCCCAAGGACAGGGCTCACCGGGGAGCTGTTTTTT.

The chain has TRBV6-5 and TRBJ2-7; D gene unclear. Trimming cost V 2 bases and J 2 bases, with 10 bases left between them. The germline gives CDR1 MNHEY, CDR2 SVGAGI. CDR3 size: 14 residues. The CDR3 here is CASSYSRPPYEQYF. The DNA of the CDR3 is TGTGCCAGCAGTTACAGCCGCCCCCCCTACGAGCAGTACTTC.

The J gene is TRBJ2-7, the V gene TRBV6-2 or TRBV6-3; 11 bases match TRBD1. Trimming removed 6 bases from V and 3 bases from J; junction bases left unmatched: 7. Germline CDR1 is MNHEY and CDR2 is SVGEGT. The CDR3 covers 15 residues. CDR3 protein: CASSQRGTGGYEQYF. In DNA, the CDR3 is TGTGCCAGCAGCCAACGGGGGACAGGGGGCTACGAGCAGTACTTC.

The chain links TRBV9 to TRBJ2-3; D unresolved. The CDR3 spans 13 residues. The V end was cut by 0 bases, the J end by 4 bases, with 6 bases between. CDR1 is SGDLS and CDR2 is YYNGEE in the germline V gene. The DNA of the CDR3 is TGTGCCAGCAGCGTAGAAGGGCCAGATACGCAGTATTTT. This gives the protein CASSVEGPDTQYF.

The CDR3 protein is CASKPAGTSGASYEQYF. The CDR3 coding sequence is TGTGCCAGCAAACCAGCGGGGACTAGCGGGGCCTCCTACGAGCAGTACTTC. This chain connects TRBV18 to TRBJ2-7; 13 bases fit TRBD2. The CDR3 sequence is 17 residues long. V dropped 8 bases and J dropped 0; count of bases not matched to a gene: 10. CDR1 KGHSH and CDR2 LQKENI come from the germline V gene.

The chain combines TRBV2 with TRBJ2-3; D may match TRBD1 or TRBD2 (5 bases each). The ends were cut back, 6 bases at V and 1 base at J, with 14 bases in the middle. Germline V gene lookup returns CDR1 SNHLY and CDR2 FYNNEI. The CDR3 spans 15 residues. The CDR3: CASRGTPLRTDTQYF. DNA of the CDR3: TGTGCCAGCAGGGGGACCCCTCTACGCACAGATACGCAGTATTTT.

V usage is TRBV3-1 (or the pseudogene TRBV3-2) and J usage is TRBJ1-4, with no clear D. The CDR3 has 12 amino acids. Trimming pared 8 bases from V and 10 bases from J, leaving 14 bases between. Germline values: CDR1 LGHDT, CDR2 YNNKEL (reference sequence). The CDR3 region is CASSQPVGKLFF. In DNA form, the CDR3 reads TGTGCCAGCTCACAGCCGGTGGGAAAACTGTTTTTT.

The V call is TRBV11-2, the J call TRBJ2-5; 7 bases line up with TRBD1. With 6 bases clipped from V and 4 bases from J, the junction kept 20 bases outside the gene matches. The CDR3 has 18 amino acids. Per the germline V gene, CDR1 is SGHAT and CDR2 is FQNNGV. As DNA, the CDR3 is TGTGCCAGCAGTCCTACTCGCGGAATTCCGGGACAGTCAGAGACCCAGTACTTC. Residues: CASSPTRGIPGQSETQYF.

The chain combines TRBV3-1 (or the pseudogene TRBV3-2) with TRBJ1-2; the D gene is possibly TRBD1 (5 bases). V gave up 6 bases and J gave up 8 bases, with 13 bases separating them. Germline assignment: CDR1 LGHDT and CDR2 YNNKEL (reference sequence). This CDR3 has 12 residues. CDR3 sequence (DNA): TGTGCCAGCAGTCAGGGAGGAGGAGGCTACACCTTC. This encodes CASSQGGGGYTF.

The rearrangement uses TRBV11-3 and TRBJ2-7, with TRBD1 identical over 10 bases. Germline values: CDR1 SGHNT, CDR2 YENEEA. This CDR3 region has 16 residues. The J segment lost 6 bases and the V segment lost 5 bases, leaving 13 bases of the junction unmatched. CDR3 coding DNA: TGTGCCAGCAGCCTCTGGGGACAGGGGCTTTTGCGCGAGCAGTACTTC. Translating gives CASSLWGQGLLREQYF. Full variable domain (missing parts from reference TRBV11-3 and TRBJ2-7): EAGVVQSPRYKIIEKKQPVAFWCNPISGHNTLYWYLQNLGQGPELLIRYENEEAVDDSQLPKDRFSAERLKGVDSTLKIQPAELGDSAVYLCASSLWGQGLLREQYFGPGTRLTVT.

This clone has only one observation. The V and J genes are TRBV19 and TRBJ1-3, with TRBD1 as a possible D gene (5 bases). Germline CDR1 reads LNHDA; CDR2 reads SQIVND (reference sequence). V was pared by 10 bases and J by 0 bases, with 16 bases between. The CDR3 is 15 amino acids. The CDR3 region is CATQGRILSGNTIYF. For the CDR3, the DNA is TGTGCCACCCAGGGACGGATCCTCTCTGGAAACACCATATATTTT.

The gene calls are TRBV9 and TRBJ1-4, with TRBD1 matching over 8 bases. The junction had 6 bases not matched to a gene; V was cut back by 4 bases and J by 7 bases. Germline V gives CDR1 SGDLS, CDR2 YYNGEE. The CDR3 length is 14 residues. Here the CDR3 reads CASSSTGGSEKLFF. The CDR3 DNA follows: TGTGCCAGCAGCAGCACAGGGGGTAGTGAAAAACTGTTTTTT.

This chain joins TRBV15 and TRBJ2-1; 13 positions match TRBD2. The CDR3 has 17 residues. V lost 3 bases and J lost 3; bases outside the gene matches: 5. Germline CDR1 is LNHNV and CDR2 is YYDKDF (reference sequence). CDR3 sequence (DNA): TGTGCCACCAGCAGGACTAGCGGGAGGACTAACTACAATGAGCAGTTCTTC. Residues: CATSRTSGRTNYNEQFF.

The gene calls are TRBV25-1 and TRBJ2-3; 7 bases map to TRBD2. This CDR3 region has 16 residues. V was clipped by 2 bases and J by 4 bases; unmatched bases: 9. Germline values: CDR1 MGHDK, CDR2 SYGVNS. The CDR3 reads CASSEREGAGSDTQYF. In nucleotides, the CDR3 is TGTGCCAGCAGTGAAAGGGAGGGTGCGGGGTCAGATACGCAGTATTTT.